This record looks at one T cell receptor beta chain sequence and its context. This clonotype appeared a few times. Its antigen remains unidentified. Base qualities are not recorded, but no much larger clone differs from it by a single base. Preparation of the library involved PCR. These reads were obtained on a HiSeq X Ten. TCR repertoires were characterized by high-throughput sequencing. The public sequencing data were trimmed at Q25 with fastp and processed into clonotypes with MiXCR by TCRdb, which kept only in-frame beta chains. Entries are consolidated by CDR3 protein sequence, retaining the most common genes and DNA. Counted in this sample were 15,000 to 20,000 distinct CDR3 sequences; around 45% of them appeared once. Approximately 30% of the sample is held by the ten biggest clonotypes. This entry is derived from a study of esophageal squamous cell carcinoma under preoperative chemotherapy (dated by TCRdb to the late 2010s). Describing the broader study: The study profiled TCR repertoires of both peripheral blood T cells and tumor-infiltrating lymphocytes. In patients with esophageal squamous cell carcinoma, the study looked at what paclitaxel-nedaplatin chemotherapy did to T-cell receptor repertoires. Five or six patients with primary esophageal squamous cell carcinoma made up the cohort. Repertoires from samples obtained before paclitaxel-nedaplatin therapy were compared with repertoires from samples obtained after paclitaxel-nedaplatin therapy. Paper-wide results and their limitations: The cohort was small, with only a few patients with esophageal squamous cell carcinoma analyzed. TCR diversity increased significantly in peripheral T cells after chemotherapy, but not in tumor-infiltrating lymphocytes. Rather than arising solely from local clonal changes, post-treatment tumor-infiltrating lymphocytes appeared to come partly from peripheral T cells that migrated into the tumor. Paclitaxel-nedaplatin therapy induced immediate and substantial clonotype frequency changes, with contraction more likely among abundant clones than amplification.

Ends trimmed: V by 6 bases, J by 2 bases; bases unmatched to a gene: 7. From the cysteine through the phenylalanine, the CDR3 covers 14 amino acids. The DNA shown is the 42-base CDR3, in frame from base 1. From a lookup of the germline V gene, CDR1 and CDR2 are MNHNS and SASEGT. The time point label, as the study defines it: before preoperative PTX-NDP chemotherapy. Paclitaxel-nedaplatin was administered to patients as preoperative chemotherapy before surgery. This clonotype originated in a human donor with esophageal squamous cell carcinoma. The donor label of this sample is uncertain. The chain was built from TRBV6-1 and TRBJ2-7, and 7 junction bases match TRBD1. Sample collection was performed from a patient given preoperative chemotherapy. The sequenced DNA: TGTGCCAGCAGGACAGGGCCGGGCCCCTACGAGCAGTACTTC. It codes for CASRTGPGPYEQYF.